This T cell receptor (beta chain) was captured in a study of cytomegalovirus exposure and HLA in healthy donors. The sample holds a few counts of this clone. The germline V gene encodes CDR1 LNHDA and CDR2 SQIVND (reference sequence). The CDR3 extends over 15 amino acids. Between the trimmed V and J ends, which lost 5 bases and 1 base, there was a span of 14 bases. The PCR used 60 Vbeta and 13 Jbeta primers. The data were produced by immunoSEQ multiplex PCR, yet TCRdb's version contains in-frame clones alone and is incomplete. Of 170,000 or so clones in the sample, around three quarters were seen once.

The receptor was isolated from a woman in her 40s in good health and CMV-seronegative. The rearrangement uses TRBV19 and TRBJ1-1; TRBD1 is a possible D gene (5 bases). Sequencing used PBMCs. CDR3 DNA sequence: TGTGCCAGTAGTGCCGATAGGGGAGGGAACACTGAAGCTTTCTTT. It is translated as CASSADRGGNTEAFF.